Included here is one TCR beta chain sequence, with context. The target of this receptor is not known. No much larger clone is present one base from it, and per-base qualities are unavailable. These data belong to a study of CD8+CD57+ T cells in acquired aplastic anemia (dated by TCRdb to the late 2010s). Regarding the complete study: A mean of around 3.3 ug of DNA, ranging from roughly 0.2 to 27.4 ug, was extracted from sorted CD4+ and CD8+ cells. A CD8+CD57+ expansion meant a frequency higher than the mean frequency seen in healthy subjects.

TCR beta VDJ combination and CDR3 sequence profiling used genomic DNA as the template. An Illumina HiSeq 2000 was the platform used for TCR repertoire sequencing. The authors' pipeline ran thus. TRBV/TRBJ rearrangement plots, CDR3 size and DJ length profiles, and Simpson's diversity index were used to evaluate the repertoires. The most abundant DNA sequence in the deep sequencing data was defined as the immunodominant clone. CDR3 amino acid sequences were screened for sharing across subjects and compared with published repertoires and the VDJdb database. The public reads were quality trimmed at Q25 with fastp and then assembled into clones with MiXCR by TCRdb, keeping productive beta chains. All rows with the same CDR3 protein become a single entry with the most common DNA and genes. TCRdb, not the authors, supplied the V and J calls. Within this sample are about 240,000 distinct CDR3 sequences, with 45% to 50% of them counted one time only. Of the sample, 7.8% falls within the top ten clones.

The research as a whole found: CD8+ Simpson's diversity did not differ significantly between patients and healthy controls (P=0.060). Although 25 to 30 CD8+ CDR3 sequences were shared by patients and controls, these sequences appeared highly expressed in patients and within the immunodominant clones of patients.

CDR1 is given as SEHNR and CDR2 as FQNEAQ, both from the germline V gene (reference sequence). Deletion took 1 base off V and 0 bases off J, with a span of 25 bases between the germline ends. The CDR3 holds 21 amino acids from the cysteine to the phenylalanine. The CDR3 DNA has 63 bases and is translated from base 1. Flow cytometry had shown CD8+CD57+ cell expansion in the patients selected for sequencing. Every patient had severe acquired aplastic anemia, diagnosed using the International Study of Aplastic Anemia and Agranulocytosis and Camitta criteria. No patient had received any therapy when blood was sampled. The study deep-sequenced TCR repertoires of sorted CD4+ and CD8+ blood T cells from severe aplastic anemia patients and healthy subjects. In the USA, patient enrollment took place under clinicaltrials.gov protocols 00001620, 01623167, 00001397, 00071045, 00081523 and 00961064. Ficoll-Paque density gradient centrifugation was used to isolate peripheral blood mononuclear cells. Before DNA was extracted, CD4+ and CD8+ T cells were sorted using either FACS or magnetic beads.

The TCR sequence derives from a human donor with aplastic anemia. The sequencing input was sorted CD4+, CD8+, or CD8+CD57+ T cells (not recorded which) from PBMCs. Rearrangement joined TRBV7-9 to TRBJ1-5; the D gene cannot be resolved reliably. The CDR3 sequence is CASSLDVETIVWGYSNQPQHF. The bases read TGTGCCAGCAGCTTAGATGTGGAAACTATCGTATGGGGTTATAGCAATCAGCCCCAGCATTTT.